What follows is one TCR beta chain and its context. This record comes from a study of CD8 T cells in Susac syndrome. Sequencing of TCR beta was carried out in blood CD8+ and CD4+ T cells. The RNA input was about 0.5 to 1 ug, and it was reverse transcribed with random hexamers. The immunoSEQ assay covered 54 Vbeta and 13 Jbeta segments for CDR3. MiXCR was run by TCRdb on the immunoSEQ multiplex PCR reads, yielding one entry per CDR3 protein. The profile covers some 150,000 distinct CDR3 sequences, with about 94% appearing a single time and 0.2% to 0.25% taken by the ten largest. The V and J ends lost 4 bases and 5 bases respectively, with 8 bases between them. Germline CDR1 SGHRS, CDR2 YFSETQ. The length of the CDR3 is 12 residues.

This chain links TRBV5-1 with TRBJ2-3, with D perhaps matching TRBD2 (6 bases). This receptor was obtained from a human donor with multiple sclerosis. The sample was CD8+ T cells from PBMCs. Here the CDR3 DNA reads TGCGCCAGCAGCGGGGAGGAAGATACGCAGTATTTT. Its protein product is CASSGEEDTQYF.